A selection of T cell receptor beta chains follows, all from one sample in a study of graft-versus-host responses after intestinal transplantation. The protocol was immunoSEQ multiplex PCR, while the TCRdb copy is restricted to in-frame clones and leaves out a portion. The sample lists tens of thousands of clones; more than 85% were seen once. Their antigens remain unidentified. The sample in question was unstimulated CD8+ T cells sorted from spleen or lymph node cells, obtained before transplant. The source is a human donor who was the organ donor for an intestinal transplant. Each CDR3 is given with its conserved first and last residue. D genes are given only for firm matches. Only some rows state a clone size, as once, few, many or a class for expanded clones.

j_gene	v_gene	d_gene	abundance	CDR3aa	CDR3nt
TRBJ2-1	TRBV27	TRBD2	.	CASSWTSSYNEQFF	TGTGCCAGCAGCTGGACTAGCTCCTACAATGAGCAGTTCTTC
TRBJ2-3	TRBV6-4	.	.	CASSERGSTDTQYF	TGTGCCAGCAGTGAACGCGGGAGCACAGATACGCAGTATTTT
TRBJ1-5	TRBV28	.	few	CASGPLPMGSPDSNQPQHF	TGTGCCAGCGGACCCTTGCCTATGGGGAGTCCTGATAGCAATCAGCCCCAGCATTTT
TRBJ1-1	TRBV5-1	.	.	CASSLTNTEAFF	TGCGCCAGCAGCCTTACTAACACTGAAGCTTTCTTT
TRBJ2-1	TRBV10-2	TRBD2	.	CASRYSHALAGVYNEQFF	TGCGCCAGCAGGTACTCACACGCCCTAGCGGGAGTTTACAATGAGCAGTTCTTC
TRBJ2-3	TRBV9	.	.	CASSPGPRSDTQYF	TGTGCCAGCAGCCCAGGGCCTCGGTCAGATACGCAGTATTTT
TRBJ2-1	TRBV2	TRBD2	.	CASSEPGLAGAISSYNEQFF	TGTGCCAGCAGTGAACCGGGACTAGCGGGAGCAATTAGCTCCTACAATGAGCAGTTCTTC
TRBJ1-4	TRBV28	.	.	CASSFLEKLFF	TGTGCCAGCAGTTTTCTCGAAAAACTGTTTTTT
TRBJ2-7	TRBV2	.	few	CASSDGGIYEQYF	TGTGCCAGCAGTGACGGAGGGATTTACGAGCAGTACTTC
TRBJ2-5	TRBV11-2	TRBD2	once	CASSSIAGEKETQYF	TGTGCCAGCAGCTCAATAGCGGGAGAGAAAGAGACCCAGTACTTC
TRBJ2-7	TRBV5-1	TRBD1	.	CASSLVGGGHDRGVHYEQYF	TGCGCCAGCAGCTTGGTTGGGGGAGGCCATGACAGGGGGGTTCACTACGAGCAGTACTTC
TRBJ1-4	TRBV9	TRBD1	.	CASSEGQGYDEKLFF	TGTGCCAGCAGCGAAGGACAGGGTTACGATGAAAAACTGTTTTTT
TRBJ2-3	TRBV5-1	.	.	CASSLGGTQYF	TGCGCCAGCAGCCTGGGAGGTACGCAGTATTTT
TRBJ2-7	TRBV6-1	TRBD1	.	CATIRTGTGVYEQYF	TGTGCCACTATACGGACCGGGACAGGGGTATACGAGCAGTACTTC
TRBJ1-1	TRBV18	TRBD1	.	CASSSSGGANEAFF	TGTGCCAGCTCGTCCTCAGGGGGCGCAAACGAAGCTTTCTTT
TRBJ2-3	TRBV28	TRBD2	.	CASLGTSDPDTQYF	TGTGCCAGCCTCGGGACTAGCGATCCAGATACGCAGTATTTT
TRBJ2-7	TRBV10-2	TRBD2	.	CATDTAGLEAYEQYF	TGCGCCACCGACACCGCGGGACTAGAGGCCTACGAGCAGTACTTC
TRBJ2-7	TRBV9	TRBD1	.	CASSERKTGGRNEQYF	TGTGCCAGCAGCGAAAGGAAAACAGGGGGCCGGAACGAGCAGTACTTC
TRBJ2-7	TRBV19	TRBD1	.	CASSLKTGLEQYF	TGTGCCAGTAGTCTCAAGACAGGGCTCGAGCAGTACTTC
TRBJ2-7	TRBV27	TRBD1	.	CASSSDRGLSYEQYF	TGTGCCAGCAGCTCGGACAGGGGGCTATCCTACGAGCAGTACTTC
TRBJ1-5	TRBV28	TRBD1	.	CASSTGTELIQPQHF	TGTGCCAGCAGTACCGGGACAGAGCTTATTCAGCCCCAGCATTTT
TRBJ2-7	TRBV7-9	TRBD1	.	CASSLQTGGTYEQYF	TGTGCCAGCAGCTTACAGACAGGGGGCACCTACGAGCAGTACTTC
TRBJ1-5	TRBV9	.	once	CASSRSGDQPQHF	TGTGCCAGCAGCCGATCAGGGGATCAGCCCCAGCATTTT
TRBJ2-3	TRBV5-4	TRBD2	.	CASSSNLIAGGGDTQYF	TGTGCCAGCAGCTCAAACCTGATAGCGGGAGGAGGGGATACGCAGTATTTT
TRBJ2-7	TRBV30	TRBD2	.	CAWRPKLAGKYYEQYF	TGTGCCTGGAGGCCAAAACTAGCGGGGAAATACTACGAGCAGTACTTC
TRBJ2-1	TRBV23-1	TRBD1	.	CASSQSVGQGRYNEQFF	TGCGCCAGCAGTCAATCTGTAGGACAGGGCAGATACAATGAGCAGTTCTTC
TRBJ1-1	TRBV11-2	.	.	CASSLWHSTEAFF	TGTGCCAGCAGCTTATGGCACAGCACTGAAGCTTTCTTT
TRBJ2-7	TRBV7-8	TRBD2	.	CASSSIGGLAWEQYF	TGTGCCAGCAGCTCAATCGGCGGACTAGCGTGGGAGCAGTACTTC
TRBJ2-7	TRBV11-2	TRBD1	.	CASSLDFSGQGKVGEQYF	TGTGCCAGCAGCTTAGATTTTTCTGGACAGGGCAAGGTAGGCGAGCAGTACTTC
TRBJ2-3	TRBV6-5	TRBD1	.	CASTGQGSTDTQYF	TGTGCCAGCACTGGACAGGGGAGCACAGATACGCAGTATTTT
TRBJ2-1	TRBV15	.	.	CATSRAGENEQFF	TGTGCCACCAGCAGAGCCGGGGAGAATGAGCAGTTCTTC
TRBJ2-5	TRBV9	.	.	CASSVGSGQETQYF	TGTGCCAGCAGCGTAGGTTCAGGCCAAGAGACCCAGTACTTC
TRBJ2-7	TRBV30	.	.	CAWRRRARHEQYF	TGTGCCTGGAGGCGGAGGGCCCGCCACGAGCAGTACTTC
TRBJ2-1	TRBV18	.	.	CASSPEGEQFF	TGTGCCAGCTCACCGGAGGGGGAGCAGTTCTTC
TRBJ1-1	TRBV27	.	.	CASSPQGTEAFF	TGTGCCAGCAGCCCACAGGGCACTGAAGCTTTCTTT
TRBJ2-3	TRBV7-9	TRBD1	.	CASSLVAGQGSDTQYF	TGTGCCAGCAGCTTAGTCGCGGGACAGGGCTCAGATACGCAGTATTTT
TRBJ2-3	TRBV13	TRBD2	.	CASSSRPLTSGGTDTQYF	TGTGCCAGCAGCTCCCGCCCCTTGACTAGCGGGGGCACAGATACGCAGTATTTT
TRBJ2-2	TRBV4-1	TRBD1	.	CASSHANRGLYTGELFF	TGCGCCAGCAGCCATGCAAACAGGGGGCTATACACCGGGGAGCTGTTTTTT
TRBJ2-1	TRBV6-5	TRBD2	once	CASRPGLAAYNEQFF	TGTGCCAGCAGGCCGGGACTAGCGGCCTACAATGAGCAGTTCTTC
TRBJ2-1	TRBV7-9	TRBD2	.	CASSLLAGDLNEQFF	TGTGCCAGCAGCTTACTAGCGGGAGATCTCAATGAGCAGTTCTTC
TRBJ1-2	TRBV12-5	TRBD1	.	CASGIEGARYGYTF	TGTGCTAGTGGTATTGAGGGGGCGAGGTATGGCTACACCTTC
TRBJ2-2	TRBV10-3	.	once	CAISGLRGLITGELFF	TGTGCCATCAGTGGCTTAAGGGGCTTGATCACCGGGGAGCTGTTTTTT
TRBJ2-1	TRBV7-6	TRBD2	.	CASSSGTSERASWNEQFF	TGTGCCAGCAGCTCCGGGACTAGCGAGAGGGCAAGTTGGAATGAGCAGTTCTTC
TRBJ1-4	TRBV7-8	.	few	CASSSTGVINEKLFF	TGTGCCAGCAGCTCGACCGGGGTTATTAATGAAAAACTGTTTTTT
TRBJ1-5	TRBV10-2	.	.	CASSANQEAQHF	TGCGCCAGCAGTGCGAATCAGGAGGCCCAGCATTTT
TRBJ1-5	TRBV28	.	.	CASSLPGDQPQHF	TGTGCCAGCAGTCTCCCGGGGGATCAGCCCCAGCATTTT
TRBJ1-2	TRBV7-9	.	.	CASSPAALYGYTF	TGTGCCAGCAGCCCCGCGGCTCTCTATGGCTACACCTTC
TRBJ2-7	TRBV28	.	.	CASRPGLTTLYYEQYF	TGTGCCAGCAGGCCAGGACTGACGACCTTATACTACGAGCAGTACTTC
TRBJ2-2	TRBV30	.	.	CAWSWEADTGELFF	TGTGCCTGGAGTTGGGAGGCGGACACCGGGGAGCTGTTTTTT
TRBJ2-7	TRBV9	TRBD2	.	CASSVDKGTIGDVREQYF	TGTGCCAGCAGCGTAGATAAGGGGACTATTGGAGATGTACGCGAGCAGTACTTC
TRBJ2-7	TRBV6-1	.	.	CASVQGAGYSYEQYF	TGTGCCAGCGTACAGGGTGCGGGTTACTCCTACGAGCAGTACTTC
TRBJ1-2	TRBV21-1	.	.	CASSKAGRGFGYTF	TGTGCCAGCAGCAAAGCTGGCAGGGGCTTTGGCTACACCTTC
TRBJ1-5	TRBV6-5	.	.	CASSYSSWAQPQHF	TGTGCCAGCAGTTACTCATCCTGGGCACAGCCCCAGCATTTT
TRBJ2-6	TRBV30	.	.	CAWSDRVGANVLTF	TGTGCCTGGAGTGACAGGGTTGGGGCCAACGTCCTGACTTTC
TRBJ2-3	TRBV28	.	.	CASSLYFGDTQYF	TGTGCCAGCAGTTTATATTTCGGAGATACGCAGTATTTT